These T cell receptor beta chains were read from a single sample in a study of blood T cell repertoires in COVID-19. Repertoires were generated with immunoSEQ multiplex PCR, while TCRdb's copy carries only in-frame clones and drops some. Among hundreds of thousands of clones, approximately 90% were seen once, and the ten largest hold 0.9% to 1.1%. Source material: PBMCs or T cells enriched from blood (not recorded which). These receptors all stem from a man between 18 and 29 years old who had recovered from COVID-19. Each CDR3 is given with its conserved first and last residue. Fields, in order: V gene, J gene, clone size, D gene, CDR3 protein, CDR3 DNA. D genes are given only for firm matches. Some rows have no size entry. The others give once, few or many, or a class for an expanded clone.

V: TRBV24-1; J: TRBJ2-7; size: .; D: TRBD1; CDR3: CATSDFGTGFDEQYF; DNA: TGTGCCACCAGTGATTTTGGGACAGGGTTCGACGAGCAGTACTTC
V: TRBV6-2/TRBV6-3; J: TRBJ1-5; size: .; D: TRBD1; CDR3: CASSVGQGSYQPQHF; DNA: TGTGCCAGCAGCGTAGGACAGGGGAGTTATCAGCCCCAGCATTTT
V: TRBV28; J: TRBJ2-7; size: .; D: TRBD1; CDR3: CASWDRVDYEQYF; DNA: TGTGCCAGCTGGGACAGGGTCGACTACGAGCAGTACTTC
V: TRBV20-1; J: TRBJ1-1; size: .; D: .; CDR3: CSASRDRTLNTEAFF; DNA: TGCAGTGCTAGTCGAGACAGGACTTTGAACACTGAAGCTTTCTTT
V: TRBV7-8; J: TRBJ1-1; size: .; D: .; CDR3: CASRSGLLTEAFF; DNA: TGTGCCAGCAGAAGCGGACTTTTAACTGAAGCTTTCTTT
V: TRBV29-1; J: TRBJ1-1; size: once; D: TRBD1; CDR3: CSVGQGASEAFF; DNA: TGCAGCGTTGGACAGGGCGCGAGTGAAGCTTTCTTT
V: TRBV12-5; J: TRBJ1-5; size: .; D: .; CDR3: CASAGERDQPQHF; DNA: TGTGCTAGTGCGGGGGAAAGGGATCAGCCCCAGCATTTT
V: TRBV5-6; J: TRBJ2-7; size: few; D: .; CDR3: CASSFSVSSYEQYF; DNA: TGTGCCAGCAGCTTTAGTGTGAGCTCCTACGAGCAGTACTTC
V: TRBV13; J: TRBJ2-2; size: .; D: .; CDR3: CASSLVGRSGRTGELFF; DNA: TGTGCCAGCAGCTTAGTCGGTCGGAGCGGACGAACCGGGGAGCTGTTTTTT
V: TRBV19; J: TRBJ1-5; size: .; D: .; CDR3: CASSIPAGHQPQHF; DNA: TGTGCCAGTAGTATTCCCGCGGGGCATCAGCCCCAGCATTTT
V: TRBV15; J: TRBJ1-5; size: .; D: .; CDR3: CATSRVESNQPQHF; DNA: TGTGCCACCAGCAGAGTCGAGAGCAATCAGCCCCAGCATTTT
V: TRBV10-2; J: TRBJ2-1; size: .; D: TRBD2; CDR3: CASSVGRIYNEQFF; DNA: TGCGCCAGCAGTGTCGGGAGGATCTACAATGAGCAGTTCTTC
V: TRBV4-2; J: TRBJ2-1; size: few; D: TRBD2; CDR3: CASSQALVPSGGYNEQFF; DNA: TGTGCCAGCAGCCAAGCCCTCGTCCCCAGCGGGGGTTACAATGAGCAGTTCTTC
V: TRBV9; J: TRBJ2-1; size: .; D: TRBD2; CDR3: CASSPREDEQFF; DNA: TGTGCCAGCAGCCCTCGGGAGGATGAGCAGTTCTTC
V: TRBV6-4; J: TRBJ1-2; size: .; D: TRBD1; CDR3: CASSEQGGSGHGYTF; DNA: TGTGCCAGCAGTGAACAGGGGGGATCGGGGCATGGCTACACCTTC
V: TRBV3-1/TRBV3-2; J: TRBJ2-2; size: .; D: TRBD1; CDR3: CASSQPGQNGELFF; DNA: TGTGCCAGCAGCCAACCGGGACAGAACGGGGAGCTGTTTTTT
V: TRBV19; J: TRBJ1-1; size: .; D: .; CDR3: CASTIATGLNTEAFF; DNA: TGTGCCAGTACCATCGCGACAGGACTTAACACTGAAGCTTTCTTT
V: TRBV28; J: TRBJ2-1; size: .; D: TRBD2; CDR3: CASGPPPSLAGANYNEQFF; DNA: TGTGCCAGCGGCCCGCCCCCTTCCCTAGCGGGAGCTAACTACAATGAGCAGTTCTTC
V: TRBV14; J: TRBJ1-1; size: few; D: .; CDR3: CASSQDRTPQPNTEAFF; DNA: TGTGCCAGCAGCCAAGATAGGACACCACAGCCGAACACTGAAGCTTTCTTT
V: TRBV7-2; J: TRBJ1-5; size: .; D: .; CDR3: CASSLVGGESNQPQHF; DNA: TGTGCCAGCAGCTTAGTGGGCGGGGAGAGCAATCAGCCCCAGCATTTT
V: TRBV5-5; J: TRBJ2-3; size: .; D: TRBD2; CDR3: CASIRGNSGMTDTQYF; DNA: TGTGCCAGCATACGGGGAAATAGCGGGATGACAGATACGCAGTATTTT
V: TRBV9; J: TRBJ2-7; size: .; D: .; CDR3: CASSPGPGYEQYF; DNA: TGTGCCAGCAGCCCCGGTCCCGGTTACGAGCAGTACTTC
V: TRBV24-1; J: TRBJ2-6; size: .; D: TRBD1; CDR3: CATGTAYSGANVLTF; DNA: TGTGCCACCGGGACAGCGTATAGTGGGGCCAACGTCCTGACTTTC
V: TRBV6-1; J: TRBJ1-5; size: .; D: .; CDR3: CASSDSVPSNQPQHF; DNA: TGTGCCAGCAGTGATTCAGTGCCTAGCAATCAGCCCCAGCATTTT
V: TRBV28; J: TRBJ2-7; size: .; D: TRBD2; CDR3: CASGGGTYEQYF; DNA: TGTGCCAGCGGGGGGGGGACCTACGAGCAGTACTTC
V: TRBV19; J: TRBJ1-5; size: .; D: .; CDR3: CASSIVAGDGQPQHF; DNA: TGTGCCAGTAGTATAGTTGCAGGGGACGGACAGCCCCAGCATTTT
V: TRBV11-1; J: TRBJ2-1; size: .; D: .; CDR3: CASTVTGNEQFF; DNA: TGTGCCAGCACCGTAACAGGGAATGAGCAGTTCTTC
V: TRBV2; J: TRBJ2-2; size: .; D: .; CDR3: CASSEGGRTGELFF; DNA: TGTGCCAGCAGTGAAGGGGGCCGGACCGGGGAGCTGTTTTTT
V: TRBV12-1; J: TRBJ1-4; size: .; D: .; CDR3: CASSFATERDRTNEKLFF; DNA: TGTGCCAGCAGCTTTGCGACCGAACGGGACAGAACTAATGAAAAACTGTTTTTT
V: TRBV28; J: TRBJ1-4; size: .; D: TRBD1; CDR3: CASLGGGEGEKLFF; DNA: TGTGCCAGCCTCGGAGGGGGCGAAGGGGAAAAACTGTTTTTT
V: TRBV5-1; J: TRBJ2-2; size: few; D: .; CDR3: CASSLGRGMGTGELFF; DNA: TGCGCCAGCAGCTTGGGACGGGGAATGGGCACCGGGGAGCTGTTTTTT
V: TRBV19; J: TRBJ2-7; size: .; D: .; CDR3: CASSIGPGSYEQYF; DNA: TGTGCCAGTAGTATTGGGCCGGGATCCTACGAGCAGTACTTC
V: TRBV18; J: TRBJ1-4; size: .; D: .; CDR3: CASSPEFRDNEKLFF; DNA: TGTGCCAGCTCACCAGAGTTCAGGGATAATGAAAAACTGTTTTTT
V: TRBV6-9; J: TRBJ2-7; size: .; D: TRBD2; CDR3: CASSRTSGPSYEQYF; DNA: TGTGCCAGCAGCCGGACTAGCGGTCCCTCCTACGAGCAGTACTTC
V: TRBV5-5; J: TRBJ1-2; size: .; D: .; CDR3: CASSYDRDSNYGYTF; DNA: TGTGCCAGCAGCTATGACCGGGATTCTAACTATGGCTACACCTTC
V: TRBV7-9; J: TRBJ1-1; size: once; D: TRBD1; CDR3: CASSLETGIAFF; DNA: TGTGCCAGCAGCTTAGAGACAGGGATAGCTTTCTTT
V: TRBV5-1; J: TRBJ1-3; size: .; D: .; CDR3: CASSLGSSGNTIYF; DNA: TGCGCCAGCAGCTTGGGGAGCTCTGGAAACACCATATATTTT
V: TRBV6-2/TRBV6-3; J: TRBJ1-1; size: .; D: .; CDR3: CASSKQVPEAFF; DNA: TGTGCCAGCAGTAAACAGGTCCCCGAAGCTTTCTTT
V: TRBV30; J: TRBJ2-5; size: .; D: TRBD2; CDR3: CAWEKLAQETQYF; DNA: TGTGCCTGGGAAAAACTAGCGCAAGAGACCCAGTACTTC
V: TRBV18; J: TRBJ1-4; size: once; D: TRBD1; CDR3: CASSPRDSNEKLFF; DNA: TGTGCCAGCTCACCCCGGGACAGTAATGAAAAACTGTTTTTT
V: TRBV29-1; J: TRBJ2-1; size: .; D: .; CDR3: CSVTRAGISYNEQFF; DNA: TGCAGCGTTACTAGGGCAGGAATCTCCTACAATGAGCAGTTCTTC